These 15 T cell receptor beta chains share one sample of origin, sequenced in a study of blood T cell repertoires in COVID-19. TCRdb's table, derived via immunoSEQ multiplex PCR, lists solely in-frame clones and lacks some. Of about 160,000 clones in the sample, around four fifths were seen once. Input material: peripheral blood. These receptor sequences come from a man in his 70s with acute or convalescent COVID-19.

This chain uses TRBV18 with TRBJ2-3, with 11 bases aligning to TRBD2. Germline-derived CDR1 and CDR2 are KGHSH and LQKENI. V trimming: 2 bases; J trimming: 5 bases; junction bases outside the gene matches: 6. This CDR3 is built from 16 residues. In nucleotides, the CDR3 is TGTGCCAGCTCACCAAACCTAGCGGGGGGTAAAGATACGCAGTATTTT. Protein product: CASSPNLAGGKDTQYF.

J is TRBJ1-1 and V is TRBV5-5, with TRBD1 matching over 8 bases. V shed 0 bases and J 7 bases; nucleotides not matched to a gene: 8. Germline CDR1 is SGHKS and CDR2 is YYEKEE (reference sequence). This CDR3 spans 15 amino acids. For the CDR3, the DNA is TGTGCCAGCAGCTTGGCCCCGCTGACAGGGGTTGAAGCTTTCTTT. Protein sequence: CASSLAPLTGVEAFF. Filled out from reference TRBV5-5 and TRBJ1-1, the complete variable domain reads DAGVTQSPTHLIKTRGQQVTLRCSPISGHKSVSWYQQVLGQGPQFIFQYYEKEERGRGNFPDRFSARQFPNYSSELNVNALLLGDSALYLCASSLAPLTGVEAFFGQGTRLTVV.

Here the CDR3 reads CASSSGTGTSGNTIYF. Written as DNA, the CDR3 is TGTGCCAGCAGCTCGGGGACAGGGACCTCTGGAAACACCATATATTTT. The chain combines TRBV7-9 with TRBJ1-3, with 9 bases lining up with TRBD1. The CDR3 covers 16 residues. CDR1 and CDR2 (germline): SEHNR, FQNEAQ (reference sequence). The V segment lost 4 bases and the J segment 0 bases; nucleotides outside the gene matches: 4. Looking up the rest from reference TRBV7-9 and TRBJ1-3 gives the full variable domain: DTGVSQNPRHKITKRGQNVTFRCDPISEHNRLYWYRQTLGQGPEFLTYFQNEAQLEKSRLLSDRFSAERPKGSFSTLEIQRTEQGDSAMYLCASSSGTGTSGNTIYFGEGSWLTVV.

The CDR3 protein is CASSSGLAETQYF. The CDR3 DNA sequence: TGTGCCAGCAGCTCGGGACTAGCGGAGACCCAGTACTTC. The rearrangement uses TRBV7-9 and TRBJ2-5, with 10 bases matching TRBD2. V shed 4 bases, J shed 5 bases, and the junction held 1 base outside the gene matches. Germline CDR1 and CDR2: SEHNR and FQNEAQ (reference sequence). This CDR3 contains 13 residues.

The chain is built from TRBV5-1 and TRBJ1-4; 7 nucleotides align to TRBD1. This CDR3 has 15 residues. CDR1 is SGHRS, CDR2 YFSETQ, per germline. V shed 3 bases, J shed 5 bases, and the junction held 7 bases outside the gene matches. DNA for the CDR3: TGCGCCAGCAGCTCGCAGGGACAGACAAATGAAAAACTGTTTTTT. This sequence encodes CASSSQGQTNEKLFF.

This clone is a singleton in its sample. The chain combines TRBV30 with TRBJ1-5, with D unclear. Germline V lookup: CDR1 GTSNPN, CDR2 SVGIG (reference sequence). The CDR3 is made up of 14 amino acids. Trimming removed 0 bases at V and 4 bases at J, with 10 bases between. The CDR3 loop is CAWSVGGFNQPQHF. CDR3 sequence (DNA): TGTGCCTGGAGTGTAGGAGGGTTTAATCAGCCCCAGCATTTT.

V usage is TRBV29-1 and J usage is TRBJ1-3; possible D gene TRBD1, 5 bases. V lost 7 bases, J lost 4 bases, and 8 bases lay in between. The CDR3 has 11 residues. The V gene's germline CDR1 is SQVTM and CDR2 ANQGSEA. The CDR3: CSGGEGNTIYF. DNA for the CDR3: TGCAGCGGGGGGGAGGGAAACACCATATATTTT.

This rearrangement joins TRBV19 to TRBJ1-2; 7 bases line up with TRBD1. The CDR3 covers 14 residues. Germline V gene lookup returns CDR1 LNHDA and CDR2 SQIVND (reference sequence). The V and J ends lost 6 bases and 0 bases, in that order; junction bases with no gene match: 4. In nucleotides, the CDR3 is TGTGCCAGTAGGCGGGACAGTTCTAACTATGGCTACACCTTC. Amino acids: CASRRDSSNYGYTF.

The gene calls are TRBV19 and TRBJ1-6; no firm D call. V dropped 5 bases and J dropped 4 bases, with 15 bases sitting between them. This CDR3 is built from 16 residues. Per germline, CDR1 LNHDA and CDR2 SQIVND (reference sequence). DNA of the CDR3: TGTGCCAGTAGTGCGGCTACCGGGAAATATAATTCACCCCTCCACTTT. Translated, it gives CASSAATGKYNSPLHF.

This sequence joins TRBV13 and TRBJ2-2; 8 nucleotides agree with TRBD1. CDR1 and CDR2 from the germline V gene are PRHDT and FYEKMQ (reference sequence). The CDR3 is made up of 15 amino acids. The trim removed 4 bases at V and 3 bases at J, leaving 4 bases unmatched. The CDR3 is CASSSTGGYTGELFF. CDR3 bases: TGTGCCAGCAGCTCTACAGGGGGGTACACCGGGGAGCTGTTTTTT.

The sample holds a few counts of this clone. The V and J genes are TRBV10-3 and TRBJ2-2, with 12 bases aligning to TRBD2. Germline-derived CDR1 and CDR2 are ENHRY and SYGVKD. The CDR3 loop spans 15 amino acids. The trim removed 2 bases at V and 5 bases at J, leaving 0 bases unmatched. The CDR3 DNA follows: TGTGCCATCAGTGAGGGACTAGCGGGGACCGGGGAGCTGTTTTTT. It specifies CAISEGLAGTGELFF.

The chain couples TRBV3-1 (or the pseudogene TRBV3-2) to TRBJ1-2; D gene uncertain. There are 12 residues in the CDR3. With 2 bases removed from V and 2 bases from J, the gap between germline ends came to 3 bases. Germline CDR1 reads LGHDT; CDR2 reads YNNKEL (reference sequence). The CDR3: CASSQQNYGYTF. The DNA for the CDR3 is TGTGCCAGCAGCCAACAGAACTATGGCTACACCTTC.

This chain links TRBV12-3 or TRBV12-4 with TRBJ2-7, with D possibly being TRBD1 (5 bases). The V end lost 3 bases, the J end lost 6 bases, and 12 bases lay between the germline ends. The CDR3 consists of 13 residues. DNA for the CDR3: TGTGCCAGCAGTTTCACAGGCCCCGGCGAGCAGTACTTC. Amino acid sequence: CASSFTGPGEQYF.

The chain joins TRBV9 to TRBJ2-5; D might be TRBD2 (6 bases). Germline CDR1 and CDR2: SGDLS and YYNGEE. The germline V and J ends were trimmed by 5 bases and 1 base, with 9 bases remaining between them. CDR3 size: 13 residues. In nucleotides, the CDR3 is TGTGCCAGCAGTGCGGGACCCCAAGAGACCCAGTACTTC. Its translation is CASSAGPQETQYF.

This clone was counted a few times. V usage is TRBV9 and J usage is TRBJ2-3; D gene ambiguous. The V gene lost 2 bases and the J gene lost 0 bases, with 7 bases spanning the gap. Germline assignment: CDR1 SGDLS and CDR2 YYNGEE. The CDR3 runs 14 residues. The CDR3 spells CASSVHGSTDTQYF. The CDR3 nucleotides are TGTGCCAGCAGCGTCCACGGTAGCACAGATACGCAGTATTTT.